Listed below are T cell receptor beta chains from one sample, sequenced in a study of Graves' ophthalmopathy and Graves' hyperthyroidism. TCRdb re-called the multiplex PCR reads with MiXCR, one entry per CDR3 protein. The sample has some 210,000 distinct CDR3 sequences; under 30% are singletons. The sample comprised peripheral blood. The receptors were sampled from a man between 50 and 59 years old with Graves' ophthalmopathy. Each CDR3 is given with its conserved first and last residue. D genes are given only for firm matches. Clone size is given for some rows only: seen once, a few or many times, or a class if the clone is expanded.

TRBJ2-7 | - | TRBV11-2 | many | CASSFVRTDFEQYF | TGTGCCAGCAGCTTCGTCCGGACAGACTTCGAGCAGTACTTC
TRBJ2-4 | TRBD1 | TRBV6-5 | many | CVSSYGTEAKNIQYF | TGTGTCAGCAGTTACGGGACAGAAGCCAAAAACATTCAGTACTTC
TRBJ2-5 | - | TRBV13 | many | CASSATEQETQYF | TGTGCCAGCAGCGCGACAGAACAAGAGACCCAGTACTTC
TRBJ2-7 | - | TRBV6-2/TRBV6-3 | once | CASSYSNPRRVDEQYF | TGTGCCAGCAGTTACTCTAACCCAAGGCGAGTCGACGAGCAGTACTTC
TRBJ1-1 | - | TRBV12-3/TRBV12-4 | - | CASSLGRVNTEAFF | TGTGCCAGCAGTTTGGGGAGGGTGAACACTGAAGCTTTCTTT
TRBJ1-2 | - | TRBV7-2 | - | CVSSLALLAGYTF | TGTGTCAGCAGCTTAGCGCTCCTAGCTGGCTACACCTTC
TRBJ1-5 | - | TRBV6-2/TRBV6-3 | many | CASSYFKGGQPQHF | TGTGCCAGCAGTTACTTCAAGGGAGGTCAGCCCCAGCATTTT
TRBJ2-7 | - | TRBV10-1 | - | CASSDHEQYF | TGCGCCAGCAGTGATCACGAGCAGTACTTC
TRBJ1-1 | - | TRBV29-1 | - | CSVTLNTEAFF | TGCAGCGTGACACTGAACACTGAAGCTTTCTTT
TRBJ1-5 | TRBD1 | TRBV20-1 | - | CSARETGGGQPQHF | TGCAGTGCTAGAGAAACAGGGGGGGGTCAGCCCCAGCATTTT
TRBJ2-7 | - | TRBV2 | - | CASRTRDANGHEQYF | TGTGCCAGCAGGACCCGGGACGCCAACGGGCACGAGCAGTACTTC
TRBJ2-2 | TRBD1 | TRBV30 | many | CAWRGRDRDSGELFF | TGTGCCTGGAGGGGCCGGGACAGGGACTCCGGGGAGCTGTTTTTT
TRBJ1-2 | - | TRBV6-5 | - | CASSSHHGSSANYGYTF | TGTGCCAGCAGTTCCCACCATGGCTCTTCTGCTAACTATGGCTACACCTTC
TRBJ2-7 | - | TRBV27 | many | CASSSARGGGPYEQYF | TGTGCCAGCAGTTCGGCTAGGGGGGGAGGGCCCTACGAGCAGTACTTC
TRBJ2-2 | - | TRBV6-1 | - | CASSEIRIANTGELFF | TGTGCCAGCAGTGAAATCCGGATTGCGAACACCGGGGAGCTGTTTTTT
TRBJ2-4 | - | TRBV19 | many | CASSSLIAKNIQYF | TGTGCCAGTAGTTCTCTGATAGCCAAAAACATTCAGTACTTC
TRBJ1-1 | - | TRBV11-3 | - | CASSRSGQNTEAFF | TGTGCCAGCAGCCGGAGCGGACAGAACACTGAAGCTTTCTTT
TRBJ1-1 | - | TRBV6-1 | - | CASRPRTENTEAFF | TGTGCCAGCAGACCCCGGACGGAGAACACTGAAGCTTTCTTT
TRBJ2-1 | TRBD1 | TRBV20-1 | many | CSARQGIGNEQFF | TGCAGTGCTCGACAGGGGATCGGCAATGAGCAGTTCTTC
TRBJ2-5 | TRBD2 | TRBV12-3/TRBV12-4 | many | CASSPSGGSVTQYF | TGTGCCAGCAGTCCCTCGGGAGGGTCGGTGACCCAGTACTTC
TRBJ2-7 | TRBD2 | TRBV3-1 | many | CASSPAGGPGGEQYF | TGTGCCAGCAGCCCAGCGGGAGGGCCTGGGGGCGAGCAGTACTTC
TRBJ2-7 | TRBD2 | TRBV29-1 | many | CSVDGIGGSYEQYF | TGCAGCGTTGATGGGATCGGGGGGAGCTACGAGCAGTACTTC
TRBJ1-5 | - | TRBV12-3/TRBV12-4 | many | CASRRDSEGPQHF | TGTGCCAGCAGGCGGGACTCCGAAGGGCCCCAGCATTTT
TRBJ2-5 | - | TRBV5-1 | few | CASSSYRDEVETQYF | TGCGCCAGCAGCTCCTACAGGGATGAAGTGGAGACCCAGTACTTC
TRBJ2-5 | TRBD2 | TRBV7-2 | many | CASSLDMAGVGTQYF | TGTGCCAGCAGCTTAGACATGGCGGGAGTGGGGACCCAGTACTTC
TRBJ1-1 | TRBD1 | TRBV29-1 | many | CSVVTDRMNTEAFF | TGCAGCGTTGTAACGGACAGGATGAACACTGAAGCTTTCTTT
TRBJ1-1 | - | TRBV2 | many | CASSHQTTEAFF | TGTGCCAGCAGTCATCAGACCACTGAAGCTTTCTTT
TRBJ2-5 | - | TRBV27 | many | CASSLSAGVGGETQYF | TGTGCCAGCAGTTTATCCGCAGGGGTTGGTGGGGAGACCCAGTACTTC
TRBJ2-2 | - | TRBV18 | many | CASSRPEDSNTGELFF | TGTGCCAGCTCTCGGCCTGAGGACTCTAACACCGGGGAGCTGTTTTTT
TRBJ1-1 | - | TRBV4-3 | many | CASSQGADTEAFF | TGCGCCAGCAGCCAGGGGGCGGACACTGAAGCTTTCTTT
TRBJ2-5 | - | TRBV27 | many | CASSADWSETQYF | TGTGCCAGCAGTGCGGACTGGTCGGAGACCCAGTACTTC
TRBJ1-5 | - | TRBV6-2/TRBV6-3 | - | CATRASSNQPQHF | TGTGCCACCCGGGCGTCTAGCAATCAGCCCCAGCATTTT
TRBJ1-1 | - | TRBV20-1 | once | CSAREPSDTEAFF | TGCAGTGCTAGAGAACCCTCCGACACTGAAGCTTTCTTT
TRBJ2-5 | TRBD2 | TRBV7-9 | - | CASSPTTAGGPRAQYF | TGTGCCAGCAGCCCCACCACAGCGGGAGGGCCCAGGGCCCAGTACTTC
TRBJ2-7 | TRBD2 | TRBV28 | many | CASSFSGVAGSYEQYF | TGTGCCAGCAGTTTTAGTGGGGTAGCGGGCTCCTACGAGCAGTACTTC
TRBJ2-6 | TRBD1 | TRBV6-1 | many | CASRPTGGLRANVLTF | TGTGCCAGCAGACCTACAGGGGGCCTCCGGGCCAACGTCCTGACTTTC
TRBJ2-7 | TRBD1 | TRBV2 | many | CASSNLSDRRSYEQYF | TGTGCCAGCAGTAACCTTTCGGACAGGCGCTCCTACGAGCAGTACTTC
TRBJ2-7 | - | TRBV6-1 | - | CASSEVEWSYEQYF | TGTGCCAGCAGTGAAGTAGAGTGGTCCTACGAGCAGTACTTC
TRBJ2-7 | - | TRBV24-1 | - | CATSESGAGYEQYF | TGTGCCACCAGTGAATCAGGGGCGGGCTACGAGCAGTACTTC
TRBJ2-5 | - | TRBV7-2 | many | CASSPSRGETQYF | TGTGCCAGCAGCCCCTCCCGAGGGGAGACCCAGTACTTC
TRBJ2-7 | - | TRBV6-5 | many | CASSTSSDDEQYF | TGTGCCAGCAGTACCTCCAGCGACGACGAGCAGTACTTC
TRBJ2-7 | - | TRBV7-2 | many | CASSLDSANYEQYF | TGTGCCAGCAGCTTGGACAGCGCTAATTACGAGCAGTACTTC
TRBJ2-7 | - | TRBV5-6 | many | CASSLGPDREQYF | TGTGCCAGCAGCTTGGGGCCAGATCGCGAGCAGTACTTC
TRBJ2-7 | TRBD1 | TRBV28 | many | CASRTRDSPSYEQYF | TGTGCCAGCAGAACCCGGGACAGCCCTTCCTACGAGCAGTACTTC
TRBJ2-7 | TRBD1 | TRBV5-1 | many | CASRRTGVAYEQYF | TGCGCCAGCAGACGGACAGGGGTGGCCTACGAGCAGTACTTC
TRBJ2-7 | - | TRBV3-1 | many | CASSPSGQAYEQYF | TGTGCCAGCAGTCCTTCCGGACAAGCCTACGAGCAGTACTTC
TRBJ1-2 | - | TRBV28 | many | CASSLVEGYYGYTF | TGTGCCAGCAGTTTGGTGGAGGGATATTATGGCTACACCTTC
TRBJ1-2 | TRBD1 | TRBV6-1 | - | CASSVDRESRGYTF | TGTGCCAGCTCGGTGGACAGGGAGTCCCGGGGCTACACCTTC
TRBJ1-1 | - | TRBV7-2 | - | CASSPSRGYTEAFF | TGTGCCAGCAGCCCGAGTCGGGGGTACACTGAAGCTTTCTTT
TRBJ1-5 | - | TRBV28 | many | CASSQGRLGQPQHF | TGTGCCAGCAGCCAAGGCAGGCTAGGTCAGCCCCAGCATTTT
TRBJ2-7 | TRBD2 | TRBV27 | many | CASNRRLADVYEQYF | TGTGCCAGCAACCGCAGACTAGCGGACGTCTACGAGCAGTACTTC
TRBJ2-7 | - | TRBV4-1 | once | CASSQDSAVHFYEQYF | TGCGCCAGCAGCCAAGACTCGGCGGTGCATTTCTACGAGCAGTACTTC
TRBJ1-1 | TRBD1 | TRBV29-1 | many | CSPRGLTGTDMNAEAFF | TGCAGCCCGAGGGGCCTAACCGGGACAGACATGAACGCTGAAGCTTTCTTT
TRBJ1-1 | - | TRBV19 | - | CASTTRAIMNTEAFF | TGTGCCAGTACGACCAGGGCTATCATGAACACTGAAGCTTTCTTT
TRBJ2-7 | - | TRBV29-1 | many | CSPDGPCYEQYF | TGCAGCCCGGACGGTCCATGCTACGAGCAGTACTTC